The rows below give T cell receptor beta chains drawn from one sample of a study of blood T cell repertoires in COVID-19. The protocol was immunoSEQ multiplex PCR, while the TCRdb copy is restricted to in-frame clones and leaves out a portion. The sample yields around 13,000 clones, 75% to 90% seen once. Sequencing input: peripheral blood. These receptors were collected from a man in his fifties with active COVID-19. The CDR3 runs from the conserved cysteine through the conserved F or W. D genes are given only for firm matches. Clone size is shown for a subset of rows, as once, few, many or a class of expanded clone.

V gene,D gene,clone size,J gene,CDR3 protein,CDR3 DNA
TRBV19,TRBD2,.,TRBJ2-1,CASSITGGPREQFF,TGTGCCAGTAGTATAACGGGAGGGCCGCGTGAGCAGTTCTTC
TRBV18,TRBD2,.,TRBJ2-7,CASSREMTSAQGGEQYF,TGTGCCAGCTCAAGAGAGATGACTAGCGCACAAGGGGGCGAGCAGTACTTC
TRBV28,.,.,TRBJ2-5,CASSLSGLAETQYF,TGTGCCAGCAGTTTATCTGGCCTAGCGGAGACCCAGTACTTC
TRBV12-3/TRBV12-4,.,.,TRBJ2-2,CASSLVAGGELFF,TGTGCCAGCAGTTTAGTGGCGGGCGGGGAGCTGTTTTTT
TRBV10-3,.,.,TRBJ2-3,CAISESGGRSRDTQYF,TGTGCCATCAGTGAGTCTGGGGGGAGGTCCCGAGATACGCAGTATTTT
TRBV28,.,medium-sized,TRBJ1-1,CASSFTLNTEAFF,TGTGCCAGCAGTTTCACACTGAACACTGAAGCTTTCTTT
TRBV6-5,TRBD1,.,TRBJ1-2,CASSSGTGIFGYTF,TGTGCCAGCAGTTCCGGGACAGGGATCTTTGGCTACACCTTC
TRBV7-2,TRBD2,.,TRBJ2-3,CASSPPGGAADTQYF,TGTGCCAGCAGCCCGCCGGGAGGGGCGGCAGATACGCAGTATTTT
TRBV9,.,.,TRBJ2-5,CASSPLGDQETQYF,TGTGCCAGCAGCCCCCTCGGGGACCAAGAGACCCAGTACTTC
TRBV24-1,.,.,TRBJ1-1,CATKGRRIPVQSEAFF,TGTGCCACCAAAGGCCGGCGGATCCCGGTTCAGTCTGAAGCTTTCTTT
TRBV7-8,.,.,TRBJ2-1,CASSLATGGPYNEQFF,TGTGCCAGCAGCTTAGCTACTGGCGGCCCCTACAATGAGCAGTTCTTC
TRBV7-2,TRBD1,.,TRBJ2-4,CASSSRGQGSAKNIQYF,TGTGCCAGCAGTTCCCGGGGACAGGGATCAGCCAAAAACATTCAGTACTTC
TRBV6-6,.,.,TRBJ2-7,CASSHPSDSTYEQYF,TGTGCCAGCAGTCACCCCTCGGACTCAACCTACGAGCAGTACTTC
TRBV18,.,.,TRBJ2-5,CASSPPQGGQETQYF,TGTGCCAGCTCACCACCTCAGGGCGGACAAGAGACCCAGTACTTC
TRBV27,.,.,TRBJ2-7,CASKNSTRYEQYF,TGTGCCAGCAAAAATAGTACGCGTTACGAGCAGTACTTC
TRBV6-5,TRBD2,.,TRBJ2-7,CASSYSASGRYEQYF,TGTGCCAGCAGTTACTCCGCTAGCGGGAGGTACGAGCAGTACTTC